This T cell receptor (beta chain) was sequenced during a study of blood T cell repertoires in COVID-19. Background on the study: The United States, Italy and Spain provided the acute and convalescent COVID-19 samples.

The ends were cut back, 0 bases at V and 5 bases at J, with 5 bases in the middle. There are 12 residues in the CDR3. Germline lookup yields CDR1 SGHRS and CDR2 YFSETQ. Method: immunoSEQ multiplex PCR; TCRdb's copy keeps in-frame clones and lacks some. The sample includes 110,000 to 150,000 clones, roughly 87% seen only once; the top ten take less than 2%. The source is a man between 65 and 85 years old with acute or convalescent COVID-19. Sequenced input: peripheral blood. The chain carries TRBV5-1 and TRBJ1-2; D is uncertain. CDR3 coding DNA: TGCGCCAGCAGCTTGGGCGGGTATGGCTACACCTTC. It translates to CASSLGGYGYTF.